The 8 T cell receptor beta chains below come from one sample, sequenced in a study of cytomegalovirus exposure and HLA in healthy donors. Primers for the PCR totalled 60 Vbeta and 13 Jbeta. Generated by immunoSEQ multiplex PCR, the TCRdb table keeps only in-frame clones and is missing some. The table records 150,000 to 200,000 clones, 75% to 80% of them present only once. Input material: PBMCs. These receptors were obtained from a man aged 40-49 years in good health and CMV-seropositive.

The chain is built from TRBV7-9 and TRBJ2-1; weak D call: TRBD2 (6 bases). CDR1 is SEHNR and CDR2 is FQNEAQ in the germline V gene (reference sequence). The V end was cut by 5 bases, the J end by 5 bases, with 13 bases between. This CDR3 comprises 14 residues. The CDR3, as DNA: TGTGCCAGCAGCCTCGGGAGCGGCGACAATGAGCAGTTCTTC. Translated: CASSLGSGDNEQFF.

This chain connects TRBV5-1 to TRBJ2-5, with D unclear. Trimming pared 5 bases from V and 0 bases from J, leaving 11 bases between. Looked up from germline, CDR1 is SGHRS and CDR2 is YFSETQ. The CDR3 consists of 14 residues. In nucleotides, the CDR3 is TGCGCCAGCAGTCACATCCGGGACCAAGAGACCCAGTACTTC. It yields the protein CASSHIRDQETQYF.

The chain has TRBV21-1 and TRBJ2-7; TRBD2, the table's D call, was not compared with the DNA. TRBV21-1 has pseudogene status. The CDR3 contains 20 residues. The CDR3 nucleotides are TGTGCCAGCAGCGCGGGCATGCTTAGCGGGAGGAACAACAAGGTAGGGGAGCAGTACTTC. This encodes CASSAGMLSGRNNKVGEQYF.

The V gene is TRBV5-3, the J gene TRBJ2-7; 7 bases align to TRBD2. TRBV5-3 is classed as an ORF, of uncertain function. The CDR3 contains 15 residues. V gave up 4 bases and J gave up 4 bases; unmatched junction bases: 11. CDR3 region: CARSLAIAGFYEQYF. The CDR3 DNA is TGTGCCAGAAGCCTCGCGATAGCGGGCTTTTACGAGCAGTACTTC.

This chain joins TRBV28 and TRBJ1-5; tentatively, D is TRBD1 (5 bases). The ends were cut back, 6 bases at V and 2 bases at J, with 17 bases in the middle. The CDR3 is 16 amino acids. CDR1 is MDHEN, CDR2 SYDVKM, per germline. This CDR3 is CASRVGGGVGNQPQHF. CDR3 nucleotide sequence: TGTGCCAGCAGGGTCGGGGGAGGTGTGGGCAATCAGCCCCAGCATTTT.

CDR3 sequence: CASSQVGGGHTSEETQYF. DNA of the CDR3: TGTGCCAGCAGCCAAGTTGGGGGCGGGCACACGTCGGAAGAGACCCAGTACTTC. The chain uses TRBV4-2 and TRBJ2-5, with a tentative D call TRBD1 (6 bases). Trimming took off 1 base at V and 3 bases at J, with 21 bases between the two ends. The length of the CDR3 is 18 residues. From germline, CDR1 is LGHNA and CDR2 YNFKEQ.

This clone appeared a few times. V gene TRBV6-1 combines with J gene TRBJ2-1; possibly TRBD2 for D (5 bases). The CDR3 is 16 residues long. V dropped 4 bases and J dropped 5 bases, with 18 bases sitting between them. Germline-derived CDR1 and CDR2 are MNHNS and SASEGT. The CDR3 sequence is CASSAVAGGGHNEQFF. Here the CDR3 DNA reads TGTGCCAGCAGTGCAGTGGCGGGTGGTGGGCACAATGAGCAGTTCTTC.

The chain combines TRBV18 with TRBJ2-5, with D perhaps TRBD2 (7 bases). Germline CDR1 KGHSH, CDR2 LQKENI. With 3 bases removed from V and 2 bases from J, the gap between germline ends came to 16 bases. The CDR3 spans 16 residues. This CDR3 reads CASSPRGTRNQETQYF. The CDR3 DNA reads TGTGCCAGCTCACCGCGGGGGACACGGAATCAAGAGACCCAGTACTTC. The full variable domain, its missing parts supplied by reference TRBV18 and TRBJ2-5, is NAGVMQNPRHLVRRRGQEARLRCSPMKGHSHVYWYRQLPEEGLKFMVYLQKENIIDESGMPKERFSAEFPKEGPSILRIQQVVRGDSAAYFCASSPRGTRNQETQYFGPGTRLLVL.